This T cell receptor (beta chain) was found in a study of identical twins. The study, taken as a whole, reports: Model-predicted out-of-frame TCR alpha sharing fell below observed values in monozygotic twins. Zero-insertion analyses might be partly confounded by invariant T cells like MAIT and iNKT.

Trimming shortened V by 2 bases and J by 4 bases, and 9 bases separated the two germline ends. The germline V gene has CDR1 ENHRY and CDR2 SYGVKD. The CDR3 length is 13 residues. About this clonotype: Its antigen is unidentified.

TCRdb reprocessed the 5' RACE reads via MiXCR and lists one record per CDR3 protein. The top ten hold around 0.48% of the sample, which has more than 400,000 distinct CDR3 sequences, around 15% seen once. The sample was also reused in another study, on yellow fever vaccine responses in identical twins.

The receptor comes from a young woman in good health. The chain uses TRBV10-3 and TRBJ2-7; D not certain. Material for sequencing was CD4+ T cells sorted from blood. The CDR3 DNA reads TGTGCCATCAGTGAGGAGGTGGGGTACGAGCAGTACTTC. It is translated as CAISEEVGYEQYF.